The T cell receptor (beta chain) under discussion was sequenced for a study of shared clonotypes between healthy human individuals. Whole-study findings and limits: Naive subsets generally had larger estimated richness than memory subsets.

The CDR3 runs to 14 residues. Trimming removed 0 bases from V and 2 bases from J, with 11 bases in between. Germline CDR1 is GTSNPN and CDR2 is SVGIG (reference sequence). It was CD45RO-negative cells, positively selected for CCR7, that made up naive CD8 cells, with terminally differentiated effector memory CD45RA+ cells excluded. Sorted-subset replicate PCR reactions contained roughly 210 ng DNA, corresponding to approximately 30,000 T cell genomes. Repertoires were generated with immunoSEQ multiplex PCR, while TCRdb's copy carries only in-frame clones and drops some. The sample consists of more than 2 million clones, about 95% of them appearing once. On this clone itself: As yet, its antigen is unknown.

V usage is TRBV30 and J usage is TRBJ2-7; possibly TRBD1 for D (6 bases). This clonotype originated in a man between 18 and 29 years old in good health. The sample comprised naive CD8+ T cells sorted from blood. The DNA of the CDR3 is TGTGCCTGGAGTGTCTTCAGGGGCCCCTACGAGCAGTACTTC. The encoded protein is CAWSVFRGPYEQYF.